The clone carrying this T cell receptor (beta chain) has just one count. Its antigen is as yet unknown. The data belong to a study of T cell responses to AZD1222 COVID-19 vaccine. This CDR3 contains 16 residues. The germline gives CDR1 LNHDA, CDR2 SQIVND (reference sequence). Losses at the gene ends were 4 bases for V and 2 bases for J; bases not matched to a gene: 9. Repertoires were generated with immunoSEQ multiplex PCR, while TCRdb's copy carries only in-frame clones and drops some. The profile shows fewer than 200,000 clones, around 93% of them singletons. Findings of the study overall: Spike-spanning, vaccine-associated CD4 TCRs were dominant at 160-218 and 743-854.

This material consisted of peripheral blood, taken on day 0 of AZD1222 vaccination. The origin of this receptor is an adult in good health. The V gene is TRBV19, the J gene TRBJ1-2, with TRBD1 matching over 8 bases. The CDR3 DNA reads as TGTGCCAGTAGTACGTATACGGGACAGGCGAACTATGGCTACACCTTC. Its protein product is CASSTYTGQANYGYTF.